This paragraph covers one T cell receptor (beta chain) sequence. This entry belongs to a study of blood T cell repertoires in COVID-19. About the study: Collection of acute and convalescent COVID-19 samples took place in the United States, Italy and Spain. PBMCs, B-cell-depleted T cells, or T cells were the source of the cDNA or gDNA that made up the material.

In the source study's methods: Amplified reference gene primers provided the basis for estimating nucleated cell counts. The protocol was immunoSEQ multiplex PCR, while the TCRdb copy is restricted to in-frame clones and leaves out a portion. The DNA gave D and trimming, while V, J and clone size come from that table. The data hold 200,000 to 300,000 clones, with around four fifths observed a single time. The TCR comes from a man in his sixties with acute or convalescent COVID-19. Sequencing was performed on peripheral blood.

CDR3 in amino acids: CASSFFHGTSGELFF. The CDR3 DNA reads as TGTGCCAGCAGCTTCTTCCATGGGACTAGCGGAGAGCTGTTTTTT. The genes are TRBV7-2 and TRBJ2-2; 11 nucleotides line up with TRBD2. CDR1 is SGHTA, CDR2 FQGNSA, per germline. With 3 bases clipped from V and 11 bases from J, the junction kept 8 bases outside the gene matches. The CDR3 covers 15 residues.